This TCR beta chain was obtained from a study of shared clonotypes between healthy human individuals. Assay runs were performed at deep level. Profiled with immunoSEQ multiplex PCR; TCRdb holds only in-frame clones, not every one. The sample lists approximately 470,000 clones, about 84% occurring once. This CDR3 contains 14 residues. Trimming left V 1 base short and J 5 bases short, with 11 bases between. The germline V gene encodes CDR1 LNHNV and CDR2 YYDKDF (reference sequence). The sequencing input was PBMCs. This chain links TRBV15 with TRBJ1-2; D remains ambiguous. The receptor was isolated from a woman aged 40 to 49 in good health. Some clones in this sample may be carry-over from other donors' samples. DNA of the CDR3: TGTGCCACCAGCAGAGTGTCGGGGTCATATGGCTACACCTTC. Its protein product is CATSRVSGSYGYTF.